This T cell receptor (beta chain) was captured in a study of control samples from healthy donors and cancer patients. Libraries were prepared by immunoSEQ multiplex PCR; TCRdb keeps only in-frame clonotypes and omits some of them. The sample holds approximately 97,000 clones, around 90% seen once. Germline V gene sequence: CDR1 WSHSY, CDR2 SAAADI. CDR3 length: 16 amino acids. V was clipped by 4 bases and J by 4 bases, with 17 bases between them. V gene TRBV10-2 combines with J gene TRBJ2-1; D unclear. Sequenced: blood. This sequence was found in a man aged 25-45 years in good health. CDR3 amino acids: CASSVLRYPAYNEQFF. CDR3 in DNA: TGCGCCAGCAGTGTCTTGCGGTACCCGGCTTACAATGAGCAGTTCTTC.